This TCR beta chain was obtained from a study of human T cells and chemical hapten exposure. Study-wide findings and caveats: Sensitization with DPC brought no change to TCRs above 1 in 1000 in frequency.

The CDR3 extends over 13 amino acids. The germline V gene has CDR1 SGHAT and CDR2 FQNNGV. V was clipped by 0 bases and J by 4 bases, with 6 bases between them. The time point was: patch test 1, 2 weeks after DPC sensitization. The treatment is: therapeutic diphenylcyclopropenone sensitization with weekly scalp DPC. Patients had alopecia, were aged 18 to 70, and were not pregnant. RNA extraction used unfractionated whole blood as the source of total RNA. The library gave individual cDNA molecules unique molecular identifiers. In TCRdb, the RACE reads were re-called with MiXCR into one record per CDR3 protein. The table lists roughly 380,000 distinct CDR3 sequences, around 4.8% of them singletons. Regarding this clonotype: The target antigen is unknown.

The sample was whole blood, taken in connection with sensitization to the hapten diphenylcyclopropenone (DPC). V and J are TRBV11-2 and TRBJ2-5; D ambiguous. This clonotype was obtained from a woman aged 50 to 60 with alopecia areata. Some clones in this sample may be carry-over from other donors' samples. The CDR3 sequence is CASSLDTRETQYF. Here the CDR3 DNA reads TGTGCCAGCAGCTTAGACACTCGAGAGACCCAGTACTTC.